This T cell receptor beta chain came from a study of CD8+ T cells in alopecia areata. RNA extraction was followed by reverse transcription into cDNA, which acted as the sequencing template. Profiling relied on immunoSEQ multiplex PCR, and the TCRdb table lists in-frame clones only, not all of them. Of 80,000 to 100,000 clones listed, roughly two fifths are singletons. Alopecia areata patients had lesional scalp punch biopsies and peripheral blood taken from them. The CDR3 spans 15 residues. Germline assignment: CDR1 SGHRS and CDR2 YFSETQ. With V trimmed by 4 bases and J by 2 bases, 5 bases remained unmatched.

This receptor was identified in a human donor with alopecia areata. The chain uses TRBV5-1 and TRBJ2-2, with TRBD2 identical over 7 bases. Sequencing input: CD4+ T cells sorted from blood. Here the CDR3 reads CASSPSGFNTGELFF. Written as DNA, the CDR3 is TGCGCCAGCAGCCCTAGCGGCTTCAACACCGGGGAGCTGTTTTTT.